Following are 14 T cell receptor beta chains from one sample sequenced in a study of cytotoxic CD8 clonotypes in ibrutinib-treated CLL. Clones were sequenced by immunoSEQ multiplex PCR, and TCRdb holds only the in-frame ones, with some missing. Among some 160,000 clones, about four fifths were seen once, and the ten largest hold roughly 2%. Sequenced material: PBMCs, taken after 12 months of ibrutinib treatment. These receptors were collected from a human donor with chronic lymphocytic leukemia.

CDR3 nucleotide sequence: TGTGCCAGCAGCGTAGAGGGCAGGGTAGGTCAGCCCCAGCATTTT. This encodes CASSVEGRVGQPQHF. The genes are TRBV9 and TRBJ1-5, with a weak D call TRBD1 (5 bases). This CDR3 has 15 amino acids. CDR1 and CDR2 from the germline V gene are SGDLS and YYNGEE. V was clipped by 0 bases and J by 6 bases, with 13 bases between them.

The chain couples TRBV18 to TRBJ1-5; TRBD1 is a possible D gene (6 bases). V dropped 1 base and J dropped 5 bases, with 12 bases sitting between them. Germline values: CDR1 KGHSH, CDR2 LQKENI. The length of the CDR3 is 15 residues. CDR3 nucleotide sequence: TGTGCCAGCTCACCACAATGGGGGGGCGATCAGCCCCAGCATTTT. Translating it yields CASSPQWGGDQPQHF.

CDR3 coding DNA: TGCGCCAGCAGCCAAGGGGACAGGTTTTCCTACGAGCAGTACTTC. Translating gives CASSQGDRFSYEQYF. The rearrangement joins TRBV4-1 to TRBJ2-7; 8 nucleotides line up with TRBD1. Germline-derived CDR1 and CDR2 are MGHRA and YSYEKL. V was clipped by 1 base and J by 1 base; unmatched bases: 3. The CDR3 is 15 amino acids.

The V call is TRBV11-2, the J call TRBJ2-3, with D possibly TRBD1 on 5 matching bases. Trimming removed 1 base from V and 6 bases from J, with 14 bases in between. Germline V CDR1 and CDR2: SGHAT, FQNNGV. The CDR3 totals 15 residues. The CDR3 region is CASSLGQIVMDTQYF. DNA for the CDR3: TGTGCCAGCAGCTTAGGACAGATAGTCATGGATACGCAGTATTTT.

In its sample, this clone was seen once. V is TRBV6-5 and J is TRBJ1-6; D is perhaps TRBD1 (5 bases). V was shortened by 2 bases and J by 8 bases, with 10 bases between the two germline ends. Germline-derived CDR1 and CDR2 are MNHEY and SVGAGI. This CDR3 has 14 residues. The CDR3 DNA reads as TGTGCCAGCAGTTACAGGCAGGGAGATTCACCCCTCCACTTT. Its protein product is CASSYRQGDSPLHF.

Only a few counts were recorded for this clone. The rearrangement uses TRBV28 and TRBJ1-3, with 7 nucleotides matching TRBD1. CDR1 is MDHEN and CDR2 is SYDVKM in the germline V gene. The CDR3 is made up of 16 amino acids. The junction had 10 bases not matched to a gene; V was cut back by 6 bases and J by 2 bases. The CDR3: CASRKGWTGAGNTIYF. In DNA, the CDR3 is TGTGCCAGCAGAAAAGGGTGGACAGGAGCTGGAAACACCATATATTTT.

The V gene is TRBV27, the J gene TRBJ1-3, with 7 bases lining up with TRBD1. Germline-derived CDR1 and CDR2 are MNHEY and SMNVEV (reference sequence). With 6 bases clipped from V and 4 bases from J, the junction kept 9 bases outside the gene matches. This CDR3 comprises 15 residues. CDR3 amino acids: CASRPFGTVGNTIYF. CDR3 bases: TGTGCCAGCAGGCCGTTCGGGACAGTCGGAAACACCATATATTTT.

The chain is built from TRBV28 and TRBJ2-7; 9 nucleotides agree with TRBD1. V dropped 7 bases and J dropped 1; count of bases not matched to a gene: 14. CDR1 and CDR2 from the germline V gene are MDHEN and SYDVKM. CDR3 length equals 17 residues. The DNA of the CDR3 is TGTGCCAGCACAGGGAGAGCTCTGGACAGGGGTTCCTACGAGCAGTACTTC. This sequence encodes CASTGRALDRGSYEQYF.

V is TRBV10-1 and J is TRBJ1-5; D perhaps matches TRBD1 (5 bases). The germline V gene encodes CDR1 WNHNN and CDR2 SYGVQD (reference sequence). The CDR3 covers 16 residues. V lost 4 bases and J lost 0, with 13 bases in between. The CDR3 region has the DNA TGCGCCAGCAGTGTGGGGGGGATGTATAGCAATCAGCCCCAGCATTTT. Its protein is CASSVGGMYSNQPQHF.

This sequence joins TRBV6-5 and TRBJ2-7; tentative D call: TRBD2 (7 bases). V was cut by 2 bases and J by 0 bases, with 11 bases left in between. Germline V gene lookup returns CDR1 MNHEY and CDR2 SVGAGI. The CDR3 length is 15 residues. CDR3 DNA: TGTGCCAGCAGTTACGATGGGGGGGCCTCCTACGAGCAGTACTTC. Translated, it gives CASSYDGGASYEQYF.

In its sample, this clone was seen once. The chain links TRBV7-6 to TRBJ2-3; D is possibly TRBD1 (6 bases). From germline, CDR1 is SGHVS and CDR2 FNYEAQ. The CDR3 sequence is 14 residues long. The germline V and J ends were trimmed by 3 bases and 3 bases, with 10 bases remaining between them. The CDR3 spells CASSFRGGTDTQYF. The CDR3 coding sequence is TGTGCCAGCAGCTTTCGAGGGGGAACAGATACGCAGTATTTT.

This sequence joins TRBV4-3 and TRBJ2-6; D remains ambiguous. CDR3 size: 16 residues. Between the trimmed V and J ends, which lost 0 bases and 0 bases, there was a span of 6 bases. CDR1 is LGHNA and CDR2 is YSLEER in the germline V gene. The CDR3 DNA reads as TGCGCCAGCAGCCAAGATCTGGGCTCTGGGGCCAACGTCCTGACTTTC. Its protein product is CASSQDLGSGANVLTF.

The chain carries TRBV11-1 and TRBJ2-1; possibly TRBD2 for D (6 bases). V was clipped by 1 base and J by 7 bases, with 8 bases between them. The CDR3 is 13 residues long. Germline CDR1 is SGHAT and CDR2 is FQDESV (reference sequence). Here the CDR3 DNA reads TGTGCCAGCAGCTTAGATCGGGAGAATGAGCAGTTCTTC. Amino acid sequence: CASSLDRENEQFF.

This clone was counted only a few times. The rearrangement uses TRBV27 and TRBJ1-1, with 7 nucleotides matching TRBD1. The trim removed 4 bases at V and 7 bases at J, leaving 6 bases unmatched. Germline loops: CDR1 MNHEY, CDR2 SMNVEV (reference sequence). CDR3 length: 13 amino acids. This CDR3 is CASSSRQGSEAFF. The CDR3 DNA follows: TGTGCCAGCAGTTCCAGACAGGGAAGTGAAGCTTTCTTT.